These 19 T cell receptor beta chains share one sample of origin, sequenced in a study of OX40 agonist ivuxolimab in advanced cancers. The data were produced by immunoSEQ multiplex PCR, yet TCRdb's version contains in-frame clones alone and is incomplete. The sample includes 15,000 to 20,000 clones, about 73% of them seen just once. This sample comprised CD4+ or CD8+ T cells sorted from blood, obtained in a trial of the OX40 agonist ivuxolimab. The origin of the receptors is an adult with an advanced solid tumor such as melanoma, head and neck, liver or kidney cancer.

The rearrangement links TRBV5-3 to TRBJ2-1, with 7 bases lining up with TRBD2. TRBV5-3 is given ORF status, its function remaining uncertain. The CDR3 consists of 16 residues. V dropped 4 bases and J dropped 2; count of bases not matched to a gene: 9. Written as DNA, the CDR3 is TGTGCCAGAAGCGCCCGACAGCGGGGCCCCTACAATGAGCAGTTCTTC. Translating it yields CARSARQRGPYNEQFF.

This clone was seen a few times. The V call is TRBV4-3, the J call TRBJ1-1; 10 bases align to TRBD1. The junction had 6 bases not matched to a gene; V was cut back by 3 bases and J by 2 bases. This CDR3 has 16 amino acids. Germline CDR1 and CDR2: LGHNA and YSLEER. The CDR3 DNA sequence: TGCGCCAGCAGCCACCGCGGGACAGGGGAAAACACTGAAGCTTTCTTT. It is translated as CASSHRGTGENTEAFF.

The rearrangement joins TRBV19 to TRBJ2-3; 11 nucleotides line up with TRBD2. Germline values: CDR1 LNHDA, CDR2 SQIVND (reference sequence). J was trimmed by 1 base and V by 6 bases; bases with no gene match: 12. The CDR3 sequence is 18 residues long. The CDR3 loop is CASSPTSGGYFGTDTQYF. The CDR3 DNA reads as TGTGCCAGTAGCCCTACTAGCGGGGGTTACTTCGGCACAGATACGCAGTATTTT.

The rearrangement links TRBV6-5 to TRBJ2-6, with 7 positions matching TRBD1. The CDR3 has 16 amino acids. V shed 3 bases, J shed 2 bases, and the junction held 4 bases outside the gene matches. Germline CDR1 reads MNHEY; CDR2 reads SVGAGI. CDR3 DNA sequence: TGTGCCAGCAGTTATGGGACAGTCCCTGGGGCCAACGTCCTGACTTTC. Residues: CASSYGTVPGANVLTF.

This clone has more than one count but fewer than ten. The chain couples TRBV6-6 to TRBJ2-7; no clear D gene. Trimming stripped 5 bases from V and 0 bases from J, with 17 bases between. The CDR3 contains 16 residues. Germline V CDR1 and CDR2: MNHNY, SVGAGI (reference sequence). CDR3 in amino acids: CASSPSGTVSSYEQYF. CDR3 nucleotide sequence: TGTGCCAGCAGTCCCTCGGGTACCGTCTCCTCCTACGAGCAGTACTTC.

In DNA, the CDR3 is TGTGCCAGTAGTATAAACCCCCAGGGTTGGGGCACCGGGGAGCTGTTTTTT. Translation: CASSINPQGWGTGELFF. V usage is TRBV19 and J usage is TRBJ2-2; maybe TRBD1 (5 bases). Germline V gives CDR1 LNHDA, CDR2 SQIVND (reference sequence). Trimming pared 2 bases from V and 4 bases from J, leaving 17 bases between. The CDR3 runs 17 residues.

The rearrangement links TRBV4-3 to TRBJ1-5, with unresolved D. V gave up 1 base and J gave up 6 bases, with 10 bases separating them. The germline CDR1 and CDR2 sequences are LGHNA and YSLEER. The CDR3 is 14 residues long. DNA of the CDR3: TGCGCCAGCAGCCAAGTTGTCGGTGGTCAGCCCCAGCATTTT. Translation: CASSQVVGGQPQHF.

The chain employs TRBV7-9 and TRBJ2-2; D is undetermined. The CDR3 totals 13 residues. Germline V gives CDR1 SEHNR, CDR2 FQNEAQ (reference sequence). The V and J ends lost 0 bases and 9 bases respectively, with 8 bases between them. The CDR3 DNA follows: TGTGCCAGCAGCTTAGCTATTGTCCGGGAGCTGTTTTTT. It codes for CASSLAIVRELFF.

The V gene is TRBV10-2, the J gene TRBJ2-3; no firm D call. Germline V lookup: CDR1 WSHSY, CDR2 SAAADI. Trimming shortened V by 5 bases and J by 4 bases, and 7 bases separated the two germline ends. There are 12 residues in the CDR3. CDR3 DNA: TGCGCCAGCAGTCTTTCTTCAGATACGCAGTATTTT. Protein product: CASSLSSDTQYF.

The V gene is TRBV7-6, the J gene TRBJ2-2, with D maybe TRBD2 (5 bases). Germline V lookup: CDR1 SGHVS, CDR2 FNYEAQ. The CDR3 totals 15 residues. The V end was cut by 2 bases, the J end by 4 bases, with 11 bases between. CDR3 amino acids: CASSLLLAGTGELFF. DNA of the CDR3: TGTGCCAGCAGCTTACTCCTAGCCGGCACCGGGGAGCTGTTTTTT.

V and J are TRBV29-1 and TRBJ2-2; possibly TRBD1 for D (6 bases). Germline V gene lookup returns CDR1 SQVTM and CDR2 ANQGSEA. Trimming stripped 4 bases from V and 0 bases from J, with 12 bases between. CDR3 size: 15 residues. The CDR3 protein is CSVVVGQTNTGELFF. The CDR3 DNA follows: TGCAGCGTTGTAGTGGGACAAACGAACACCGGGGAGCTGTTTTTT.

V usage is TRBV15 and J usage is TRBJ2-7, with D perhaps TRBD1 or TRBD2 (5 bases each). The germline CDR1 and CDR2 sequences are LNHNV and YYDKDF (reference sequence). This CDR3 has 18 residues. V was cut by 0 bases and J by 3 bases, with 21 bases left in between. CDR3 sequence: CATSRDRDPGRYGYEQYF. CDR3 nucleotide sequence: TGTGCCACCAGCAGAGATAGGGACCCTGGTCGGTATGGCTACGAGCAGTACTTC.

The chain has TRBV27 and TRBJ2-7; no reliable D call. The CDR3 length is 12 residues. V shed 4 bases and J shed 6 bases, with 10 bases lying between them. Germline CDR1 reads MNHEY; CDR2 reads SMNVEV (reference sequence). Written as DNA, the CDR3 is TGTGCCAGCAGTTGGACCGGTGGCGAGCAGTACTTC. Its translation is CASSWTGGEQYF.

The V and J genes are TRBV19 and TRBJ1-5, with D possibly matching TRBD1 (6 bases). This CDR3 is 16 amino acids long. CDR1 and CDR2 (germline): LNHDA, SQIVND (reference sequence). V was cut by 1 base and J by 1 base, with 11 bases left in between. As DNA, the CDR3 is TGTGCCAGTAGTATAGTCGGGGGCTGGAGCAATCAGCCCCAGCATTTT. It codes for CASSIVGGWSNQPQHF.

Only a few counts were recorded for this clone. The chain uses TRBV7-8 and TRBJ2-7, with 7 bases fitting TRBD1. The V and J ends lost 2 bases and 3 bases, in that order; junction bases with no gene match: 1. The CDR3 loop spans 13 amino acids. Per germline, CDR1 SGHVS and CDR2 FQNEAQ. CDR3 DNA sequence: TGTGCCAGCAGCTTACGACAGGGCTACGAGCAGTACTTC. Amino acids: CASSLRQGYEQYF.

The chain employs TRBV7-9 and TRBJ1-1; D unresolved. V was trimmed by 2 bases and J by 6 bases, leaving 7 bases between them. Germline CDR1 and CDR2: SEHNR and FQNEAQ (reference sequence). CDR3 length: 12 residues. This chain's CDR3 is CASSLNGPEAFF. CDR3 bases: TGTGCCAGCAGCTTAAATGGCCCTGAAGCTTTCTTT.

V usage is TRBV6-5 and J usage is TRBJ1-5; D may be TRBD1 (6 bases). Germline lookup yields CDR1 MNHEY and CDR2 SVGAGI. V lost 8 bases and J lost 4, with 15 bases in between. The CDR3 spans 14 residues. The CDR3 nucleotides are TGTGCCAGCTCGGGGGGGCCATTGAATCAGCCCCAGCATTTT. Residues: CASSGGPLNQPQHF.

V and J are TRBV7-6 and TRBJ2-7; 8 nucleotides match TRBD2. Germline assignment: CDR1 SGHVS and CDR2 FNYEAQ. V shed 1 base and J 3 bases; nucleotides not matched to a gene: 5. This CDR3 contains 15 residues. CDR3 coding DNA: TGTGCCAGCAGCTTAGAGCCCCGGGGGGGCTACGAGCAGTACTTC. Protein: CASSLEPRGGYEQYF.

The CDR3 protein is CASNSIRKTYGYTF. The CDR3 DNA is TGTGCCAGCAATTCCATACGAAAGACCTATGGCTACACCTTC. The V and J genes are TRBV5-2 and TRBJ1-2. TRBV5-2 represents a pseudogene. The length of the CDR3 is 14 residues.